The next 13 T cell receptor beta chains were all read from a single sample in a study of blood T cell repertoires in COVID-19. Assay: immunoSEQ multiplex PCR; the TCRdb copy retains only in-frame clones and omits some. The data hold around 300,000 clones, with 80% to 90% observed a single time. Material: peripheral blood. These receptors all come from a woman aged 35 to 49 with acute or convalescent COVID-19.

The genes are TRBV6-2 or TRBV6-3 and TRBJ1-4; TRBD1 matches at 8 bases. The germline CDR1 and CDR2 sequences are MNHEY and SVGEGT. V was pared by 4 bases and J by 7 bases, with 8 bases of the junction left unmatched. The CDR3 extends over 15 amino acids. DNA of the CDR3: TGTGCCAGCAGTTCCCCCTCAGGGGGCAGTGAAAAACTGTTTTTT. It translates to CASSSPSGGSEKLFF.

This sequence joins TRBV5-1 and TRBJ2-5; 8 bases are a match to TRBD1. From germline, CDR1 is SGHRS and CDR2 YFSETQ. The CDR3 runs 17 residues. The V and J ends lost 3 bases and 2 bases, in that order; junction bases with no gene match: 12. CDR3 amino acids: CASSSVGTGALQETQYF. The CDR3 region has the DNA TGCGCCAGCAGCTCGGTAGGGACAGGAGCTCTTCAAGAGACCCAGTACTTC.

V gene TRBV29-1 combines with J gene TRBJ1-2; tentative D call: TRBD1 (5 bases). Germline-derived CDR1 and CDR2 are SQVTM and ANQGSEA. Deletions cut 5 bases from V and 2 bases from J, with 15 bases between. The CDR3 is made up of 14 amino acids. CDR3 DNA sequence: TGCAGCGTTTTCGGAGAGGGACTGAACTATGGCTACACCTTC. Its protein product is CSVFGEGLNYGYTF.

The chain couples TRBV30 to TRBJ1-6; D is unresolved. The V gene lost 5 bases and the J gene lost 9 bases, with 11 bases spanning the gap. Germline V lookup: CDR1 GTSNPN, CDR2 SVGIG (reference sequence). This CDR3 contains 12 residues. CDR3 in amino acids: CAWAPAGSPLHF. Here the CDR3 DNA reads TGTGCCTGGGCTCCCGCGGGTTCACCCCTCCACTTT.

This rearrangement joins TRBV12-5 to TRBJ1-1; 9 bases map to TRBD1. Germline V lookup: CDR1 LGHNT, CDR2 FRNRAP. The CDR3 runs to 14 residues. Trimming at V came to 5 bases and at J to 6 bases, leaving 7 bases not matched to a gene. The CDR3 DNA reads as TGTGCTAGTGGTACGTGGACAGGGGTCCCTGAAGCTTTCTTT. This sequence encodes CASGTWTGVPEAFF. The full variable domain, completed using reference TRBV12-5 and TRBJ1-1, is DARVTQTPRHKVTEMGQEVTMRCQPILGHNTVFWYRQTMMQGLELLAYFRNRAPLDDSGMPKDRFSAEMPDATLATLKIQPSEPRDSAVYFCASGTWTGVPEAFFGQGTRLTVV.

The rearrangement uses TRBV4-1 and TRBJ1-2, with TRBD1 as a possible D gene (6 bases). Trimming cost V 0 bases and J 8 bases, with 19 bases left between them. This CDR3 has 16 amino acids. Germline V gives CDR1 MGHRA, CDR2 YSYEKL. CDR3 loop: CASSQEGSGGARGYTF. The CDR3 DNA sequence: TGCGCCAGCAGCCAAGAAGGCTCGGGGGGGGCGCGGGGCTACACCTTC.

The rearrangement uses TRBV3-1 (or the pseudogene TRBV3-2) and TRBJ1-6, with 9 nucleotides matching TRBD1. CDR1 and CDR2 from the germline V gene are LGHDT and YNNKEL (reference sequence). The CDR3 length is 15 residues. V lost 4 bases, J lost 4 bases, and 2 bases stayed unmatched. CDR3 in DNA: TGTGCCAGCAGCCCGGGGACAGGGTATAATTCACCCCTCCACTTT. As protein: CASSPGTGYNSPLHF.

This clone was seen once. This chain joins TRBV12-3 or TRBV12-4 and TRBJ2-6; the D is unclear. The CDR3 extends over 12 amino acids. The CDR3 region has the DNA TGTGCACGAGACTCTGGGGCCAACGTCCTGACTTTC. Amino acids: CARDSGANVLTF.

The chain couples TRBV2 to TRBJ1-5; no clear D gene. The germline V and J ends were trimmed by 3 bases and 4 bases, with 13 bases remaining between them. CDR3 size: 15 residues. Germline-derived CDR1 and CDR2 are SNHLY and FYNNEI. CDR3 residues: CASSDKQSPNQPQHF. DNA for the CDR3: TGTGCCAGCAGTGACAAACAGAGTCCGAATCAGCCCCAGCATTTT.

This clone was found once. CDR3 loop: CASSYNPPSNTEAFF. CDR3 sequence (DNA): TGTGCCAGCAGTTATAATCCCCCAAGCAACACTGAAGCTTTCTTT. The chain employs TRBV6-5 and TRBJ1-1; D gene uncertain. V was clipped by 3 bases and J by 2 bases, with 13 bases between them. The CDR3 extends over 15 amino acids. Per germline, CDR1 MNHEY and CDR2 SVGAGI.

CDR3: CASTLGTANYGYTF. The CDR3 nucleotides are TGCGCCAGCACCTTGGGGACAGCTAACTATGGCTACACCTTC. V and J are TRBV10-2 and TRBJ1-2, with 7 bases fitting TRBD1. This CDR3 is built from 14 residues. Looked up from germline, CDR1 is WSHSY and CDR2 is SAAADI. Trimming removed 7 bases from V and 0 bases from J; junction bases left unmatched: 5.

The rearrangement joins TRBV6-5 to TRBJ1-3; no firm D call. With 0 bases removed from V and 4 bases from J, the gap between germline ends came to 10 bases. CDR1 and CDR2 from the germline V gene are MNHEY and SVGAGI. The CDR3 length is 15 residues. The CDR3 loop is CASSYSGRNGNTIYF. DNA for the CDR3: TGTGCCAGCAGTTACTCTGGCCGAAACGGAAACACCATATATTTT.

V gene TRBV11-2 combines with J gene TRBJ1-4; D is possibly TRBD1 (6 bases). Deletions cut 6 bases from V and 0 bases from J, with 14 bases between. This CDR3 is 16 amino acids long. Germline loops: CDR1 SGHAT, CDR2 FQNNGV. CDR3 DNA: TGTGCCAGCAGTTTTCCCCACAGGGCAACTAATGAAAAACTGTTTTTT. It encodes CASSFPHRATNEKLFF.